This T cell receptor beta chain appears in the sequencing data of a study of blood T cell repertoires in COVID-19. As for the study in general: Spain, Italy and the United States supplied samples that represented acute and convalescent COVID-19. In each case, the material was cDNA or gDNA derived from T cells, B-cell-depleted T cells, or PBMCs.

CDR3 length: 11 amino acids. Per germline, CDR1 LGHDT and CDR2 YNNKEL (reference sequence). Deletions cut 4 bases from V and 7 bases from J, with 5 bases between. Per the original data handling: The authors estimated nucleated cell counts from reference gene primer amplification. Some clones are missing from TCRdb's copy, which holds only in-frame ones; the method was immunoSEQ multiplex PCR. The D gene and trimming were derived from the DNA, and the V and J assignments and clone size from that table. This table holds about 120,000 clones, about 90% found once. This clone was seen once. The sample was peripheral blood. The V gene is TRBV3-1 (or the pseudogene TRBV3-2), the J gene TRBJ2-4; no reliable D call. This clonotype was obtained from a woman in her sixties or seventies with acute or convalescent COVID-19. CDR3: CASSPRNIQYF. The CDR3 DNA is TGTGCCAGCAGCCCTAGGAACATTCAGTACTTC.